This T cell receptor (beta chain) appears in the sequencing data of a study of metastatic and nonmetastatic thyroid tumors. Findings and caveats of the study: Benign nodules reportedly had significantly lower TCR beta diversity than malignant thyroid tumors in blood and tumor.

Comment on this clone: Its antigen is currently unknown.

Patients were all untreated before their thyroid surgery. TCRdb called clones again from the PCR reads with MiXCR. The sample has 40,000 or so clones; approximately 13% are singletons. This CDR3 has 13 residues. CDR1 and CDR2 (germline): KGHSH, LQKENI. V lost 5 bases and J 8 bases, leaving 12 bases between the germline ends. J is TRBJ1-4 and V is TRBV18; D gene ambiguous. This sequence originates from a female donor with papillary thyroid cancer or a benign thyroid nodule (not recorded which). Some clones in this sample may be carry-over from other donors' samples. What was sequenced was blood. The CDR3 DNA sequence: TGTGCCAGCTCATCCCGGGAACGGGAAAAACTGTTTTTT. Translated: CASSSREREKLFF.